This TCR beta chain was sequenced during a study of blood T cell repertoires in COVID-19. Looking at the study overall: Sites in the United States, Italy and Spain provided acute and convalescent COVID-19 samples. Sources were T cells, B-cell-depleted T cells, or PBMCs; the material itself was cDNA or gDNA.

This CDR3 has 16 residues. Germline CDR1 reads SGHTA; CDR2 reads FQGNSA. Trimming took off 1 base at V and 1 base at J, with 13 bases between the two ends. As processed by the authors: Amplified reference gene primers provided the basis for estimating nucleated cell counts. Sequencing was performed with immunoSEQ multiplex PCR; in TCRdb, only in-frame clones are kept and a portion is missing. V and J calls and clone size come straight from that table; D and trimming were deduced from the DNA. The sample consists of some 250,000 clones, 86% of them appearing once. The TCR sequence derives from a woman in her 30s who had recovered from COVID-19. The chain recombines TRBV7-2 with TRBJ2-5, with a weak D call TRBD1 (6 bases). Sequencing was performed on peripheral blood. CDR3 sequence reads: CASSLGRGWGQETQYF. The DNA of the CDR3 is TGTGCCAGCAGCTTAGGCAGGGGATGGGGCCAAGAGACCCAGTACTTC.